This TCR beta chain was recovered during a study of T cell clonality in common variable immunodeficiency. For this clone: Its antigen is still unknown. The read stops 3 residues short of the end of the CDR3; the missing end is completed from the germline J gene.

Produced via immunoSEQ multiplex PCR; TCRdb's table is partial and in-frame only. The sample shows more than 35,000 clones, none of them appearing just once. General study points: Common variable immunodeficiency TCR beta sequences reportedly had fewer deletions and N-nucleotide insertions.

Each donor provided about 5 to 8.5 ml of heparinized whole blood. The V gene's germline CDR1 is SGHVS and CDR2 FNYEAQ. V lost 5 bases and J 4 bases, leaving 15 bases between the germline ends. The CDR3 covers 15 residues. This receptor was taken from a human donor with common variable immunodeficiency. The chain carries TRBV7-6 and TRBJ1-3; D is possibly TRBD1 (5 bases). Material: peripheral blood mononuclear cells. CDR3 bases read: TGTGCCAGCAGCACCATCAGCGGGGCAGGAAACACC. Its translation is CASSTISGAGNT. The whole CDR3 reads CASSTISGAGNTIYF.